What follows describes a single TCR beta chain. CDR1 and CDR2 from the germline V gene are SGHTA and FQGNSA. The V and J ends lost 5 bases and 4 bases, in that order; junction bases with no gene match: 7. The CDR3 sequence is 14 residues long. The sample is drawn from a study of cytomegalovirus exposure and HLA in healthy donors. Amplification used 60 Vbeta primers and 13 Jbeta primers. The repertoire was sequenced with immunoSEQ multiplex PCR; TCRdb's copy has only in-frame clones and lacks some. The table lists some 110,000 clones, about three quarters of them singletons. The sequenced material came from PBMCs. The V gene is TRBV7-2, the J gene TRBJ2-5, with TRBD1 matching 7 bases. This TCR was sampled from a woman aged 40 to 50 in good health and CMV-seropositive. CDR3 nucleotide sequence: TGTGCCAGCAGCCCGGGACAGATCCTAGAGACCCAGTACTTC. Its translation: CASSPGQILETQYF.